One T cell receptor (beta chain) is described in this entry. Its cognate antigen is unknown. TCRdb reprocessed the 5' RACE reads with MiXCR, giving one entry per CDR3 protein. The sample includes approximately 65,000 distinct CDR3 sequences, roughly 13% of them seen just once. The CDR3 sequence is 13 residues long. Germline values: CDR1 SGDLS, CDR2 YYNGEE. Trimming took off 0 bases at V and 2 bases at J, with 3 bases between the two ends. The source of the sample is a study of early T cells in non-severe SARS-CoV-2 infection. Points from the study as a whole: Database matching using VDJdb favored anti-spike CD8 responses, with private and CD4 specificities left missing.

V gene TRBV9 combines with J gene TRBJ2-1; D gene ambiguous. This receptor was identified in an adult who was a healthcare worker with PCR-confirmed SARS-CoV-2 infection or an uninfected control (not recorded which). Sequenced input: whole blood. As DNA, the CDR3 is TGTGCCAGCAGCGTAGGGGCCTACAATGAGCAGTTCTTC. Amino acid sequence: CASSVGAYNEQFF.